A single T cell receptor (beta chain) is shown here with its context. Its antigen is not known. Assay: immunoSEQ multiplex PCR; the TCRdb copy retains only in-frame clones and omits some. The sample holds fewer than 25,000 clones; 93% are singletons and the top ten take over 0.55%. The germline V gene encodes CDR1 SGHTA and CDR2 FQGNSA. Trimming removed 6 bases from V and 8 bases from J; junction bases left unmatched: 10. This CDR3 comprises 13 residues. This specimen comes from a study of CD4 T cell repertoires in COVID-19. Sequencing was done directly on freshly isolated, uncultured memory T cells. The study, taken as a whole, reports: SARS-CoV and/or HKU1 spike cultures shared between roughly 7 and 28% of SARS-CoV-2 clonotypes. Sharing of several most expanded SARS-CoV-2-reactive clonotypes across memory subsets suggested intraclonal diversification.

The chain carries TRBV7-2 and TRBJ2-7; 7 bases match TRBD2. This clonotype was obtained from a human donor who had COVID-19. The sample consisted of circulating follicular helper CD4+ T cells (cTfh) from blood, taken before the COVID-19 pandemic. CDR3 nucleotide sequence: TGTGCCAGCAGAAAGGGAGGGAGTGATAAGCAGTACTTC. Amino acids: CASRKGGSDKQYF.